Presented here are 6 T cell receptor beta chains from one specimen sequenced in a study of tumor and adjacent non-tumor tissue in lung cancer. TCRbeta libraries were built with three rounds of nested PCR, modified from ARM-PCR. TCRdb analysed the multiplex PCR reads with MiXCR anew, one entry per CDR3 protein. The top ten clones hold around 13% of a sample with about 76,000 distinct CDR3 sequences, around 65% of them seen once. The template was RNA from unsorted bulk tissue. Sample: lung tumor tissue. All receptors come from a woman in her seventies with non-small cell lung cancer.

About this clonotype: Mismatch with germline at one junction end may stem from a read error. V gene TRBV6-1 combines with J gene TRBJ2-7; 8 bases align to TRBD1. CDR1 and CDR2 (germline): MNHNS, SASEGT. This CDR3 is built from 15 residues. The CDR3 region has the DNA TGTGTCAGCAGAGCACAGGGGGGAATCTCCAACGAGCAGTACTTC. Its translation: CVSRAQGGISNEQYF.

Details on this clonotype: At one end, the junction sequence differs from germline, possibly due to a read error. The chain recombines TRBV7-9 with TRBJ2-3, with a weak D call TRBD1 (6 bases). Germline V gene lookup returns CDR1 SEHNR and CDR2 FQNEAQ (reference sequence). This CDR3 region has 14 residues. Here the CDR3 DNA reads TGTGTCAGCAGGCCACGGGACAACACAGATACGCAGTATTTT. Translation: CVSRPRDNTDTQYF.

This clonotype was seen many times. The J gene is TRBJ2-2, the V gene TRBV12-3 or TRBV12-4, with no clear D. V was trimmed by 8 bases and J by 7 bases, leaving 8 bases between them. The CDR3 is 11 amino acids. For the CDR3, the DNA is TGTGCCAGCGAAAGGAGCGGGGAGCTGTTTTTT. Translation: CASERSGELFF.

The V and J genes are TRBV28 and TRBJ1-1, with D uncertain. V lost 7 bases and J 10 bases, leaving 16 bases between the germline ends. The V gene's germline CDR1 is MDHEN and CDR2 SYDVKM. The CDR3 runs 12 residues. Here the CDR3 DNA reads TGTGCCAGCATTTGGAAGCGAATTCGAGCTTTCTTT. Amino acid sequence: CASIWKRIRAFF.

In its sample, this clonotype ranks as medium-sized (0.01 to 0.1%). The V call is TRBV11-3, the J call TRBJ2-5; 7 bases match TRBD1. Germline V gene data show CDR1 as SGHNT and CDR2 as YENEEA. This CDR3 is 14 amino acids long. J lost 1 base, V lost 2 bases, and 1 base had no gene match. The CDR3, as DNA: TGTGCCAGCAGCTTAAGACAGGGCCAAGAGACCCAGTACTTC. It translates to CASSLRQGQETQYF.

This clonotype was detected a few times. V is TRBV6-1 and J is TRBJ1-5; D remains unclear. Germline CDR1 MNHNS, CDR2 SASEGT. This CDR3 has 13 amino acids. The ends were cut back, 8 bases at V and 16 bases at J, with 24 bases in the middle. DNA of the CDR3: TGTGCCAGCGACCTAAACGGGCGCCAGCCCAAACATTTT. Amino acids: CASDLNGRQPKHF.